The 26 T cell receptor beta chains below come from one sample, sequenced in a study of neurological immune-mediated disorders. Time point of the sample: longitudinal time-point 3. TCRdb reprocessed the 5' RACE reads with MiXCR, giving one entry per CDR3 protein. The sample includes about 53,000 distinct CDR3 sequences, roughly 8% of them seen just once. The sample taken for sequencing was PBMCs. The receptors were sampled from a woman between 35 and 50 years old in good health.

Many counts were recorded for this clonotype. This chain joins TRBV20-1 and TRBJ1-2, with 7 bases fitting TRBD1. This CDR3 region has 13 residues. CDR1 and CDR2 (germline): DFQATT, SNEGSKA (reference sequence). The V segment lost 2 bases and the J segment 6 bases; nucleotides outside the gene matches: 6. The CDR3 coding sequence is TGCAGTGCTAGAATCGGACAGGCCGATGGCTACACCTTC. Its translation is CSARIGQADGYTF.

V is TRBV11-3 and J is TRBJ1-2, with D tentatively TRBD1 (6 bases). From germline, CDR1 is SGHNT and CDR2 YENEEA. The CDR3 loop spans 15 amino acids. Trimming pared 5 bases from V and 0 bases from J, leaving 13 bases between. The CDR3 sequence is CASSPIRGANYGYTF. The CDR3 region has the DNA TGTGCCAGCAGCCCCATCAGGGGAGCTAACTATGGCTACACCTTC.

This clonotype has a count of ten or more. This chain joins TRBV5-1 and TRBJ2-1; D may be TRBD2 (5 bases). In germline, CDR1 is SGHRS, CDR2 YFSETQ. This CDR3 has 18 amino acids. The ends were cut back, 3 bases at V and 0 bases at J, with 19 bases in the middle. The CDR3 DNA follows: TGCGCCAGCAGCTCCGACGGATCGGCTAGCTACTCCTACAATGAGCAGTTCTTC. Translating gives CASSSDGSASYSYNEQFF.

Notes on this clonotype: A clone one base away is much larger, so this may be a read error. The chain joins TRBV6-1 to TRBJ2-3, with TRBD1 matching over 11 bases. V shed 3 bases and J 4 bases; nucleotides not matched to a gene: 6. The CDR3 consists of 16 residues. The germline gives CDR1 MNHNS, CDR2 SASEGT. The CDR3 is CASSEVWTGGADTQYF. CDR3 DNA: TGTGCCAGCAGTGAGGTGTGGACAGGGGGCGCAGATACGCAGTATTTT.

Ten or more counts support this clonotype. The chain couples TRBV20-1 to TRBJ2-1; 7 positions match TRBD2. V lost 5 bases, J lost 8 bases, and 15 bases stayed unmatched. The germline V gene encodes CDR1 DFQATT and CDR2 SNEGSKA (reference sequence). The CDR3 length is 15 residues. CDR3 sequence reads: CSADPFGGGPDEQFF. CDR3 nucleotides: TGCAGTGCTGACCCCTTTGGGGGGGGTCCGGATGAGCAGTTCTTC.

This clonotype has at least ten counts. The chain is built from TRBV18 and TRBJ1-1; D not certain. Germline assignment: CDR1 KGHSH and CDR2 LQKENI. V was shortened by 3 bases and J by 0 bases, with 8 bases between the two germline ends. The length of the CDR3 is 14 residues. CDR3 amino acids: CASSPEEMNTEAFF. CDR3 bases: TGTGCCAGCTCACCGGAAGAGATGAACACTGAAGCTTTCTTT.

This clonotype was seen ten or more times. The CDR3 DNA follows: TGTGCCAGCAGTTTCTTTTGGACTAGCGGGACTCATTACAATGAGCAGTTCTTC. It encodes CASSFFWTSGTHYNEQFF. This chain connects TRBV12-3 or TRBV12-4 to TRBJ2-1; 12 nucleotides line up with TRBD2. V shed 3 bases and J 4 bases; nucleotides not matched to a gene: 10. The CDR3 has 18 amino acids.

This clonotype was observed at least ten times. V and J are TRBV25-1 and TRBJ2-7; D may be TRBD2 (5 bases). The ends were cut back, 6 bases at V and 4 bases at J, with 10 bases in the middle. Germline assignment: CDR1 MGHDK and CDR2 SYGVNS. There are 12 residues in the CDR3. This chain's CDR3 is CASSQTGYEQYF. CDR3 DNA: TGTGCCAGCAGCCAGACGGGATACGAGCAGTACTTC.

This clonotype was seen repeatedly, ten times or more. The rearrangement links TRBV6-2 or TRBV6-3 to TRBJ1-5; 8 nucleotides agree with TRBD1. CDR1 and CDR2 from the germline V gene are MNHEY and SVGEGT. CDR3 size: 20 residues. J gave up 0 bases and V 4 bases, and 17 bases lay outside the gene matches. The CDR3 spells CASSWGSKTGGFYSNQPQHF. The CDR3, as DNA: TGTGCCAGCAGTTGGGGTTCGAAAACAGGGGGGTTTTATAGCAATCAGCCCCAGCATTTT.

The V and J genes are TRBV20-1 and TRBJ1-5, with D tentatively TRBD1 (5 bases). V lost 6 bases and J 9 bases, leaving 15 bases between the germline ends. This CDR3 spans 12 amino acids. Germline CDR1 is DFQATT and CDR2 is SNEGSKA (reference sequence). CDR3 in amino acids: CSARDRAGPQHF. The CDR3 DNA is TGCAGTGCACGGGACCGCGCGGGGCCCCAGCATTTT.

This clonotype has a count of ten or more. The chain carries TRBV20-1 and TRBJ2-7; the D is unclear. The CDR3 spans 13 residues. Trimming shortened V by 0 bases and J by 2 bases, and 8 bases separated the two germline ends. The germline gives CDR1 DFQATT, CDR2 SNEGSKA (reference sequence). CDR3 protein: CSARDQAAYEQYF. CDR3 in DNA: TGCAGTGCTAGAGATCAGGCGGCCTACGAGCAGTACTTC.

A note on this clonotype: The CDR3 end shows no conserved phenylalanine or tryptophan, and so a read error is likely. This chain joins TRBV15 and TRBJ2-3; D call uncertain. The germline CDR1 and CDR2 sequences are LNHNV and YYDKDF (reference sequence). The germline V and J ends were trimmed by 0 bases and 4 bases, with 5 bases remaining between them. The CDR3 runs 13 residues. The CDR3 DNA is TGTGCCACCAGCAGAGATCAGGCAGATACGCAGTATCGT. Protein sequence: CATSRDQADTQYR.

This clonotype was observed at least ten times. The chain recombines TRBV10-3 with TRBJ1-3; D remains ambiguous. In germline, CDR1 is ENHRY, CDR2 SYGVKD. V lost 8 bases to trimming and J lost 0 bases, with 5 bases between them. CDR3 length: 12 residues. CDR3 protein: CAIGNSGNTIYF. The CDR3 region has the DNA TGTGCCATCGGAAACTCTGGAAACACCATATATTTT.

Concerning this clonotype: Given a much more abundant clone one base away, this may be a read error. The CDR3 reads CASSLIGTGNERFF. The CDR3 coding sequence is TGTGCCAGCAGTTTAATTGGGACAGGTAATGAGCGGTTCTTC. The genes are TRBV27 and TRBJ2-1, with 8 bases aligning to TRBD1. Germline-derived CDR1 and CDR2 are MNHEY and SMNVEV (reference sequence). CDR3 length: 14 amino acids.

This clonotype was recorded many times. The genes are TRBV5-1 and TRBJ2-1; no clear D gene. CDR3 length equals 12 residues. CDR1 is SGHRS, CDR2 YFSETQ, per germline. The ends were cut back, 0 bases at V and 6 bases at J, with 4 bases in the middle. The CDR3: CASSLVRNEQFF. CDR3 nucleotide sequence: TGCGCCAGCAGCTTGGTTCGCAATGAGCAGTTCTTC.

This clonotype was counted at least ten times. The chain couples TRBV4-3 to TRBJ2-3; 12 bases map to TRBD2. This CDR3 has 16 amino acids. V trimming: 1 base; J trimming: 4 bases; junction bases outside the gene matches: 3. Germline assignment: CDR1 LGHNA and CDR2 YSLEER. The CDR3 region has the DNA TGCGCCAGCAGCCAAGGACTAGCGGGAGTTCCAGATACGCAGTATTTT. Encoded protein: CASSQGLAGVPDTQYF.

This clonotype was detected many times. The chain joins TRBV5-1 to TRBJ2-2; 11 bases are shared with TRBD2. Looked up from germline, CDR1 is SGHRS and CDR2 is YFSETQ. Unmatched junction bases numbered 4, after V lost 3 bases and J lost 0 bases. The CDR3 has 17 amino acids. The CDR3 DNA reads TGCGCCAGCAGCTCGACTAGCGGGGTCGCGAACACCGGGGAGCTGTTTTTT. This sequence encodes CASSSTSGVANTGELFF.

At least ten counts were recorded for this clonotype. CDR3 coding DNA: TGTGCCAGCAGCTCCAGGACAGCCCAAGAGACCCAGTACTTC. Amino acid sequence: CASSSRTAQETQYF. This chain uses TRBV5-5 with TRBJ2-5; a weak D match, TRBD1 (6 bases). The CDR3 is 14 amino acids. Germline CDR1 reads SGHKS; CDR2 reads YYEKEE (reference sequence). V was cut by 3 bases and J by 1 base, with 10 bases left in between.

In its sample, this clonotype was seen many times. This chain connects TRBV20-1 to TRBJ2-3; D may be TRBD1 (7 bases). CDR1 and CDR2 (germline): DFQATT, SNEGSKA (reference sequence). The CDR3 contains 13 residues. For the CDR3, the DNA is TGCAGCACTAGACAGGGAGGAGTAGATACGCAGTATTTT. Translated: CSTRQGGVDTQYF.

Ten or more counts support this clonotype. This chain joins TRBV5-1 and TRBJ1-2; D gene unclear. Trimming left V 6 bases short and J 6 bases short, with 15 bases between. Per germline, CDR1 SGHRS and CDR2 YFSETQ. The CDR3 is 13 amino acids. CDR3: CASKLGQDDGYTF. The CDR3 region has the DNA TGCGCCAGCAAACTCGGGCAGGACGATGGCTACACCTTC.

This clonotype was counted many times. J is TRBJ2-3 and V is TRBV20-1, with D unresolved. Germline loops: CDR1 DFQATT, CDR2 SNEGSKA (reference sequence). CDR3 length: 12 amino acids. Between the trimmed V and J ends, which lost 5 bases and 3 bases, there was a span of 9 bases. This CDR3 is CSAPLDTDTQYF. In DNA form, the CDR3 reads TGCAGTGCTCCTTTGGATACAGATACGCAGTATTTT.

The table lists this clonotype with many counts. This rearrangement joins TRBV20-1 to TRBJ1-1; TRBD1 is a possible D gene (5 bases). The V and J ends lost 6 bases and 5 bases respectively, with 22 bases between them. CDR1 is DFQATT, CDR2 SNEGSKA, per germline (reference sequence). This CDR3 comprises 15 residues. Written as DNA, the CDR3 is TGCAGTGCCCCCAGGCCAGGGCGGGGGTTGACTGAAGCTTTCTTT. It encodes CSAPRPGRGLTEAFF.

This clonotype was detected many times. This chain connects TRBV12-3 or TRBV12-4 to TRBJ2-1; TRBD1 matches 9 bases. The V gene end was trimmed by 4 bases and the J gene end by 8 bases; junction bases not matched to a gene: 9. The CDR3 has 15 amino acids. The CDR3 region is CASSSPGQGNYEQFF. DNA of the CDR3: TGTGCCAGCAGTTCCCCGGGACAGGGAAACTATGAGCAGTTCTTC.

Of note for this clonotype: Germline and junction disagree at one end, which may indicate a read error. The CDR3 DNA reads as TGTACCAGCAGTTCAGGGGACACAATCCAAGAGACCCAGTACTTC. Protein sequence: CTSSSGDTIQETQYF. The V and J genes are TRBV12-3 or TRBV12-4 and TRBJ2-5, with a weak D call TRBD1 (6 bases). The CDR3 covers 15 residues.

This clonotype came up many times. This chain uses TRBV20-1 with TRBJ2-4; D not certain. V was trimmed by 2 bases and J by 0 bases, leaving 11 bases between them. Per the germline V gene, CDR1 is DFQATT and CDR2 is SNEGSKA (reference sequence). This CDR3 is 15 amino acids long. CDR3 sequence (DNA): TGCAGTGCTAGAACCCTTCCGCTAGCCAAAAACATTCAGTACTTC. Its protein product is CSARTLPLAKNIQYF.

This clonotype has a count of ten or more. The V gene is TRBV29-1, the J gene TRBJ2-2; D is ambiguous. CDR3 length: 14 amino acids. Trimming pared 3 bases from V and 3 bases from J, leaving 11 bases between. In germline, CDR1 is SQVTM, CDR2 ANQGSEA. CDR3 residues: CSVDQTRDTGELFF. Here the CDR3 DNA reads TGCAGCGTTGACCAGACGCGAGACACCGGGGAGCTGTTTTTT.